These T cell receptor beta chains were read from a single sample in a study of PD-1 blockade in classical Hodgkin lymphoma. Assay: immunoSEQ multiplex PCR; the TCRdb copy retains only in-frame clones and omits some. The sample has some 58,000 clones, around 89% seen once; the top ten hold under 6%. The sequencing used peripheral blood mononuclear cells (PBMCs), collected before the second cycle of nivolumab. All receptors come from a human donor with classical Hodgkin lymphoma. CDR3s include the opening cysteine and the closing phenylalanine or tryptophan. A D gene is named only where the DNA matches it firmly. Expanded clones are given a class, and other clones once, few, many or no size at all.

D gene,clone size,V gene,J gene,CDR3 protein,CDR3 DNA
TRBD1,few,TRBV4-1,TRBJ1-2,CASSHDLGTGSYGYTF,TGCGCCAGCAGCCACGACCTTGGGACAGGGTCCTATGGCTACACCTTC
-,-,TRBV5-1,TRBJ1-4,CASSLRTAEKLFF,TGCGCCAGCAGCCTAAGGACCGCGGAAAAACTGTTTTTT
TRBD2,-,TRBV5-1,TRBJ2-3,CASSRTSGNTDTQYF,TGCGCCAGCAGCAGGACTAGCGGTAACACAGATACGCAGTATTTT
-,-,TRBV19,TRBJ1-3,CASSIGAGNTIYF,TGTGCCAGTAGTATAGGGGCTGGAAACACCATATATTTT
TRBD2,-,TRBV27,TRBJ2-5,CASSLSAGGYQETQYF,TGTGCCAGCAGTTTATCAGCGGGGGGGTACCAAGAGACCCAGTACTTC
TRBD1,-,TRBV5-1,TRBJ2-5,CASSSQGARQETQYF,TGCGCCAGCAGCTCACAGGGGGCGCGGCAAGAGACCCAGTACTTC
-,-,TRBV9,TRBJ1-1,CASSGAVGVAFF,TGTGCCAGCAGCGGGGCGGTCGGGGTAGCTTTCTTT
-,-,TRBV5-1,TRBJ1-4,CASSSRGGVEEKLFF,TGCGCCAGCAGCTCCCGCGGTGGTGTTGAGGAAAAACTGTTTTTT
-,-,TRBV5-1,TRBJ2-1,CASSLNTYNEQFF,TGCGCCAGCAGCTTGAACACTTACAATGAGCAGTTCTTC
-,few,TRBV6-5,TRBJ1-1,CASSYSGGYTEAFF,TGTGCCAGCAGTTACTCGGGGGGATACACTGAAGCTTTCTTT
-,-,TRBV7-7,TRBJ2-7,CASSSGGYRGGREQYF,TGTGCCAGCAGCTCAGGGGGGTACAGGGGCGGTCGCGAGCAGTACTTC
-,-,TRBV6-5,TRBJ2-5,CASRRTGGAETQYF,TGTGCCAGCAGGAGAACAGGGGGGGCTGAGACCCAGTACTTC
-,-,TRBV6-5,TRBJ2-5,CASSQVGQETQYF,TGTGCCAGCAGTCAAGTGGGTCAAGAGACCCAGTACTTC
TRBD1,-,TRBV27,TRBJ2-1,CASSRTGGAQLQFF,TGTGCCAGCAGTAGGACAGGGGGCGCTCAGTTGCAGTTCTTC
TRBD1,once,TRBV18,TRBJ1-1,CASSPLRDRVNTEAFF,TGTGCCAGCTCACCCCTCCGGGACAGGGTGAACACTGAAGCTTTCTTT
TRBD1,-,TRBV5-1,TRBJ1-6,CASSFSDRDDSPLHF,TGCGCCAGCAGCTTCTCCGACAGGGATGATTCACCCCTCCACTTT
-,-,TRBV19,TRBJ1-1,CASSSRGVREAFF,TGTGCCAGTAGTTCTAGGGGGGTAAGGGAAGCTTTCTTT
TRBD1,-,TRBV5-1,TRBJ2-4,CASSTNGQGGRNIQYF,TGCGCCAGCAGCACCAATGGACAGGGTGGTAGAAACATTCAGTACTTC
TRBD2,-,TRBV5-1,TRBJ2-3,CASSPRPGLGLAGEKGTDTQYF,TGCGCCAGCAGCCCTCGGCCGGGACTCGGACTAGCGGGGGAGAAGGGCACAGATACGCAGTATTTT
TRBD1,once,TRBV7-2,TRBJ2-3,CASSFTRITGVSTDTQYF,TGTGCCAGCAGCTTCACTAGGATCACAGGGGTTTCCACAGATACGCAGTATTTT
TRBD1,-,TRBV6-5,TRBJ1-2,CASSYNDREYYGYTF,TGTGCCAGCAGTTACAACGACAGGGAATACTATGGCTACACCTTC
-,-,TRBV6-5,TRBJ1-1,CASRPVGSLVAEAFF,TGTGCCAGCAGGCCTGTAGGGTCCCTTGTAGCTGAAGCTTTCTTT
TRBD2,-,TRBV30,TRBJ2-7,CAWSPTRGSYPYEQYF,TGTGCCTGGAGTCCCACGCGGGGGTCCTACCCTTACGAGCAGTACTTC
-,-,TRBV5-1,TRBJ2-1,CASSLVAGAGEQFF,TGCGCCAGCAGCTTGGTTGCCGGGGCGGGTGAGCAGTTCTTC
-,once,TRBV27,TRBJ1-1,CASSWGGAWDTEAFF,TGTGCCAGCAGTTGGGGAGGCGCCTGGGACACTGAAGCTTTCTTT
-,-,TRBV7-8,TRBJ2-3,CASSFDVSTDTQYF,TGTGCCAGCAGCTTCGACGTAAGCACAGATACGCAGTATTTT
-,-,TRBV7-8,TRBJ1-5,CASSSTAGPTGKHF,TGTGCCAGCAGCTCGACAGCAGGCCCCACAGGGAAGCATTTT
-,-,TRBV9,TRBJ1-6,CASSPRSGSNSPLHF,TGTGCCAGCAGCCCTCGTTCTGGGAGTAATTCACCCCTCCACTTT
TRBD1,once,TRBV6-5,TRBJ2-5,CASIKGQGRWETQYF,TGTGCCAGCATCAAAGGACAGGGGCGTTGGGAGACCCAGTACTTC
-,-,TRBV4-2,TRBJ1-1,CASSQFSLNTEAFF,TGTGCCAGCAGCCAGTTTAGTCTGAACACTGAAGCTTTCTTT
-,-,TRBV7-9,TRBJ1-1,CASSPLEGPAFF,TGTGCCAGCAGCCCCCTAGAGGGGCCGGCTTTCTTT
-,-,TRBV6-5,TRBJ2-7,CASSYLNEQYF,TGTGCCAGCAGTTATTTAAACGAGCAGTACTTC
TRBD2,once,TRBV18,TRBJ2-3,CASSPVLGLAGTDTQYF,TGTGCCAGCTCACCTGTACTGGGACTAGCGGGAACAGATACGCAGTATTTT
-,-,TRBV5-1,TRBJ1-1,CASSLSPTGPEAFF,TGCGCCAGCAGCTTGTCCCCTACAGGGCCTGAAGCTTTCTTT
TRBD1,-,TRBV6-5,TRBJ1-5,CASSPGGFGPQPQHF,TGTGCCAGCAGTCCAGGGGGCTTTGGCCCTCAGCCCCAGCATTTT
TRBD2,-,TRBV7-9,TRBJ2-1,CASSSPGGDSYNEQFF,TGTGCCAGCAGCTCGCCCGGGGGGGACTCCTACAATGAGCAGTTCTTC
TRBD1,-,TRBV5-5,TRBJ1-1,CASSQFGTGRTEAFF,TGTGCCAGCAGCCAATTCGGGACAGGGAGAACTGAAGCTTTCTTT
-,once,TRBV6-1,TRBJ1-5,CASSEWSPWEDQPQHF,TGTGCCAGCAGTGAATGGAGCCCCTGGGAGGATCAGCCCCAGCATTTT
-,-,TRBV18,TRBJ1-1,CATLVGGTEAFF,TGTGCCACGCTAGTGGGGGGGACTGAAGCTTTCTTT
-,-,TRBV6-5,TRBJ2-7,CASRWTAAYEQYF,TGTGCCAGCAGGTGGACAGCGGCCTACGAGCAGTACTTC
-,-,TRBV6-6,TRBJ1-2,CASSYAGTGYGYTF,TGTGCCAGCAGTTACGCAGGGACCGGGTATGGCTACACCTTC
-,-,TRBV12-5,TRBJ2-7,CASGLRWGRGCSYEQYF,TGTGCTAGTGGTTTGCGGTGGGGCAGGGGTTGCTCCTACGAGCAGTACTTC
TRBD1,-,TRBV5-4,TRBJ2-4,CASSLGQGLAKNIQYF,TGTGCCAGCAGCCTCGGACAGGGACTAGCCAAAAACATTCAGTACTTC
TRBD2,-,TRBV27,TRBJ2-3,CASSSSGGGARTQYF,TGTGCCAGCAGTTCGTCCGGCGGGGGGGCGCGTACGCAGTATTTT
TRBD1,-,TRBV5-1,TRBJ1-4,CASSPGTAYEKLFF,TGCGCCAGCAGTCCCGGGACAGCTTATGAAAAACTGTTTTTT
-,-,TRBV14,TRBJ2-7,CASSQRNEQYF,TGTGCCAGCAGCCAAAGGAACGAGCAGTACTTC
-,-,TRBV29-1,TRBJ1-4,CSARGRADEKLFF,TGCAGCGCCAGGGGCAGGGCCGATGAAAAACTGTTTTTT
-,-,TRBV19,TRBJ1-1,CASSAGSRINTEAFF,TGTGCCAGTAGCGCGGGTAGCAGGATAAACACTGAAGCTTTCTTT
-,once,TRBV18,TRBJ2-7,CASSPATNSYEQYF,TGTGCCAGCTCACCAGCAACCAATTCCTACGAGCAGTACTTC
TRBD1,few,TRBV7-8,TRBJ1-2,CASSPGQGYTF,TGTGCCAGCAGCCCGGGACAGGGGTACACCTTC
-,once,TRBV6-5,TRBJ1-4,CASSPSGDEKLFF,TGTGCCAGCAGTCCCTCGGGGGATGAAAAACTGTTTTTT
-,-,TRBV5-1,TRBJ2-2,CASSFGRGATGELFF,TGCGCCAGCAGCTTCGGCAGGGGGGCCACCGGGGAGCTGTTTTTT
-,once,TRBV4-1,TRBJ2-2,CASSGRTGTGELFF,TGCGCCAGCAGCGGGCGTACGGGCACCGGGGAGCTGTTTTTT
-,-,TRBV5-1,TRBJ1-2,CASSLEAGNYGYTF,TGCGCCAGCAGCTTGGAAGCGGGTAACTATGGCTACACCTTC
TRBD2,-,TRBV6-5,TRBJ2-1,CASRPLGRGVDEQFF,TGTGCCAGCAGACCCCTTGGGCGGGGGGTCGATGAGCAGTTCTTC
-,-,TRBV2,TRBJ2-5,CATKGGRVETQYF,TGTGCCACCAAGGGGGGGCGTGTAGAGACCCAGTACTTC
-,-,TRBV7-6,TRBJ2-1,CASSRAPGINNEQFF,TGTGCCAGCAGCCGTGCCCCCGGGATCAACAATGAGCAGTTCTTC
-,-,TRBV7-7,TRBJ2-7,CASSPVVGGYEQYF,TGTGCCAGCAGTCCGGTTGTCGGGGGATACGAGCAGTACTTC
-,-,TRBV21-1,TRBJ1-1,CASRRGQNTEAFF,TGTGCCAGCAGGCGGGGGCAGAACACTGAAGCTTTCTTT
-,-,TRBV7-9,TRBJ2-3,CASSFWTSTDTQYF,TGTGCCAGCAGCTTTTGGACTAGCACAGATACGCAGTATTTT